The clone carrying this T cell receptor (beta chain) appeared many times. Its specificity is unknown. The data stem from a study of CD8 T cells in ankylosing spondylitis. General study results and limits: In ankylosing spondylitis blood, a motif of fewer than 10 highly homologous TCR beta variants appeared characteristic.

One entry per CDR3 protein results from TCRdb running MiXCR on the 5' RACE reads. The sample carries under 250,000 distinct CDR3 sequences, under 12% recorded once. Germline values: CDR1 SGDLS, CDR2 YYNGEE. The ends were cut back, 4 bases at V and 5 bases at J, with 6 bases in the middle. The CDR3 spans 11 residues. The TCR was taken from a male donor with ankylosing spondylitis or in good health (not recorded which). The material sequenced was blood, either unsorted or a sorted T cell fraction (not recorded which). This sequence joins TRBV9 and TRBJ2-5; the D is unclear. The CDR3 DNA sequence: TGTGCCAGCAGCTACGAGGAGACCCAGTACTTC. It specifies CASSYEETQYF.